This TCR beta chain was profiled in a study of patients and donors after allogeneic stem cell transplantation (dated by TCRdb to 2019 to 2021). Reading the germline V gene gives CDR1 KGHDR and CDR2 SFDVKD. The junction shows trimming of 4 bases on V and 10 bases on J, and the gene matches do not reach 9 bases of it. The CDR3 covers 14 residues, taking in both the cysteine and the phenylalanine. Only the CDR3 DNA is retained, 42 bases long and in frame from the first base. To note about this clonotype: Its specific antigen is unknown. The record has no base qualities; no much larger clone is one base away.

Libraries were made using RT-PCR. For sequencing, a NextSeq 550 was employed. The raw public reads went through TCRdb reprocessing: fastp at Q25, MiXCR clone calling, in-frame beta chains kept. Merged by CDR3 protein, the rows form single entries marked with the most common genes and DNA. The sample table contains 920,000 or so distinct CDR3 sequences; only one count was recorded for approximately 18% of them. The ten largest account for roughly 6% of the sample. The chain joins TRBV24-1 to TRBJ2-3, with TRBD1 identical over 8 junction bases. The source is a human donor who was either an allogeneic HSCT recipient or a stem cell or donor lymphocyte infusion donor (not recorded which). It is not recorded whose cells these are; they may come from a transplant donor. The sample comprised blood, either unsorted or a sorted T cell fraction (not recorded which). The DNA sequence is as follows: TGTGCCACCAGTGACACGGGACAGGCTGTCTCGCAGTATTTT. Its amino acids are CATSDTGQAVSQYF.